One sample yielded the 31 T cell receptor beta chains listed below, sequenced in a study of shared clonotypes between healthy human individuals (TCRdb year 2020). The library was built by means of the immunoSEQ multiplex PCR assay. In TCRdb, the immuneACCESS table is reduced to in-frame sequences with V and J assigned. These tables do not hold every clone; where another copy was compared, an unresolved V gene accounts for under half, and the others remain unexplained. This sample is represented by roughly 2.6 million clones; approximately 94% of them were singletons. The ten largest clones add up to about 0.13% of the sample. Sequenced input: naive CD4+ T cells sorted from blood. What the cell subset or site label conveys for this sample: CD45RA+ positively selected. The receptors here all came from a young man in good health.

The rearrangement joins TRBV19 to TRBJ1-1; TRBD1 is a possible D gene (5 bases). The CDR3 length is 12 residues. V dropped 5 bases and J dropped 11 bases, with 15 bases sitting between them. Looked up from germline, CDR1 is LNHDA and CDR2 is SQIVND (reference sequence). The CDR3 DNA is TGTGCCAGTAGTGCTGGGACCAGTGCCGCTTTCTTT. This gives the protein CASSAGTSAAFF.

The V gene is TRBV23-1, the J gene TRBJ2-5; 7 nucleotides align to TRBD1. TRBV23-1 is given ORF status, its function remaining uncertain. V lost 2 bases, J lost 2 bases, and 5 bases stayed unmatched. This CDR3 comprises 15 residues. CDR3 sequence (DNA): TGCGCCAGCAGTCAAGAGGGGGACAGACAAGAGACCCAGTACTTC. Amino acid sequence: CASSQEGDRQETQYF.

The genes are TRBV12-5 and TRBJ2-3; D not certain. Trimming shortened V by 0 bases and J by 1 base, and 23 bases separated the two germline ends. Germline V lookup: CDR1 LGHNT, CDR2 FRNRAP. The CDR3 spans 20 residues. Here the CDR3 DNA reads TGTGCTAGTGGTTTGGTCTCGGGCCCCGGCCAACGTGGTGGCACAGATACGCAGTATTTT. It is translated as CASGLVSGPGQRGGTDTQYF.

The chain links TRBV12-2 to TRBJ2-7; the table's D call, TRBD2, was not checked against the DNA. TRBV12-2 is shown as a pseudogene. The CDR3 runs to 18 residues. CDR3 coding DNA: TGTGCAAGTCGCTTAGGGACTAGCGGGAGGGTCTCCTCCTACGAGCAGTACTTC. Translation: CASRLGTSGRVSSYEQYF.

V and J are TRBV9 and TRBJ2-5; D is unclear. Germline V gene data show CDR1 as SGDLS and CDR2 as YYNGEE. V shed 2 bases and J shed 0 bases, with 17 bases lying between them. The CDR3 is 17 residues long. CDR3 residues: CASSVAAGWVDQETQYF. The CDR3 region has the DNA TGTGCCAGCAGCGTTGCAGCTGGGTGGGTGGACCAAGAGACCCAGTACTTC.

The chain joins TRBV6-1 to TRBJ2-1; 15 positions agree with TRBD2. The V segment lost 10 bases and the J segment 5 bases; nucleotides outside the gene matches: 6. The V gene's germline CDR1 is MNHNS and CDR2 SASEGT. The CDR3 has 15 amino acids. DNA for the CDR3: TGTGCCACCACCTGGACTAGCGGGGGGGACAATGAGCAGTTCTTC. It yields the protein CATTWTSGGDNEQFF.

On this clone itself: The same CDR3 also results from other DNA sequences found in this sample. This chain joins TRBV19 and TRBJ2-1; TRBD1 aligns across 8 bases. CDR1 and CDR2 from the germline V gene are LNHDA and SQIVND (reference sequence). CDR3 length: 13 amino acids. V lost 3 bases and J lost 9; bases outside the gene matches: 4. The CDR3 sequence: CASSITGGGEQFF. The DNA for the CDR3 is TGTGCCAGTAGTATTACAGGGGGTGGTGAGCAGTTCTTC.

The rearrangement links TRBV6-6 to TRBJ1-1; 12 nucleotides line up with TRBD1. From germline, CDR1 is MNHNY and CDR2 SVGAGI (reference sequence). Trimming at V came to 6 bases and at J to 3 bases, leaving 8 bases not matched to a gene. CDR3 size: 16 residues. The CDR3 DNA reads as TGTGCCAGCAGCCGGGACAGGGGGCGCGGAGACACTGAAGCTTTCTTT. It specifies CASSRDRGRGDTEAFF.

The rearrangement uses TRBV10-3 and TRBJ1-2; D unclear. Germline V CDR1 and CDR2: ENHRY, SYGVKD. The CDR3 length is 13 residues. Trimming removed 6 bases from V and 4 bases from J, with 12 bases in between. CDR3 amino acids: CAISPEGSYGYTF. In DNA form, the CDR3 reads TGTGCCATCAGCCCTGAGGGTTCCTATGGCTACACCTTC.

This chain connects TRBV11-3 to TRBJ2-3, with D perhaps TRBD1 (5 bases). This CDR3 comprises 14 residues. CDR1 is SGHNT and CDR2 is YENEEA in the germline V gene. V lost 6 bases to trimming and J lost 6 bases, with 16 bases between them. CDR3 loop: CASSTQGIGDTQYF. The CDR3 nucleotides read TGTGCCAGCAGTACTCAGGGAATAGGGGATACGCAGTATTTT.

This clone was counted a single time. The V call is TRBV29-1, the J call TRBJ2-1; 12 nucleotides agree with TRBD2. The CDR3 loop spans 13 amino acids. Germline V gene data show CDR1 as SQVTM and CDR2 as ANQGSEA. Trimming removed 4 bases from V and 10 bases from J; junction bases left unmatched: 5. The CDR3 DNA follows: TGCAGCGTTGGGCCTAGCGGGGGGGACGAGCAGTTCTTC. The encoded protein is CSVGPSGGDEQFF.

In this sample, this clone turned up once. The chain combines TRBV15 with TRBJ1-5, with D uncertain. CDR1 LNHNV and CDR2 YYDKDF come from the germline V gene (reference sequence). The CDR3 is made up of 15 amino acids. Trimming took 3 bases from V and 0 from J, leaving 9 bases between them. CDR3 nucleotide sequence: TGTGCCACCAGCAGGGACGGTGATAGCAATCAGCCCCAGCATTTT. It encodes CATSRDGDSNQPQHF. Using reference TRBV15 and TRBJ1-5 for the parts outside the CDR3, the full variable domain is DAMVIQNPRYQVTQFGKPVTLSCSQTLNHNVMYWYQQKSSQAPKLLFHYYDKDFNNEADTPDNFQSRRPNTSFCFLDIRSPGLGDTAMYLCATSRDGDSNQPQHFGDGTRLSIL.

The table lists this clone with many counts. The chain couples TRBV6-1 to TRBJ1-3, with D unclear. Trimming removed 8 bases from V and 4 bases from J, with 6 bases in between. The CDR3 loop spans 11 amino acids. CDR1 is MNHNS, CDR2 SASEGT, per germline. In nucleotides, the CDR3 is TGTGCCAGCCACAACGGAAACACCATATATTTT. Translating it yields CASHNGNTIYF.

Concerning this clone: An end of the junction does not agree with germline; a read error may underlie this. J is TRBJ1-2 and V is TRBV7-9; 10 nucleotides align to TRBD1. The germline CDR1 and CDR2 sequences are SEHNR and FQNEAQ (reference sequence). This CDR3 is built from 11 residues. The CDR3 here is CASSQGTGESF. Here the CDR3 DNA reads TGTGCCAGCAGCCAGGGGACAGGGGAATCCTTC.

This chain connects TRBV6-5 to TRBJ2-7; 8 bases are a match to TRBD1. This CDR3 is 12 amino acids long. Losses at the gene ends were 8 bases for V and 6 bases for J; bases not matched to a gene: 6. Per germline, CDR1 MNHEY and CDR2 SVGAGI. The CDR3 DNA follows: TGTGCCAGCCGAACAACAGGGGGCGAGCAGTACTTC. Its protein product is CASRTTGGEQYF.

The rearrangement joins TRBV28 to TRBJ2-2; no reliable D call. V was pared by 7 bases and J by 1 base, with 13 bases between. Germline assignment: CDR1 MDHEN and CDR2 SYDVKM. This CDR3 is built from 15 residues. This chain's CDR3 is CASTLPLGNTGELFF. CDR3 nucleotide sequence: TGTGCCAGCACCCTCCCACTGGGGAACACCGGGGAGCTGTTTTTT.

The V and J genes are TRBV28 and TRBJ1-2; D uncertain. CDR3 length equals 15 residues. The V gene's germline CDR1 is MDHEN and CDR2 SYDVKM. V was clipped by 0 bases and J by 1 base, with 9 bases between them. The CDR3: CASSLWAENNYGYTF. In DNA, the CDR3 is TGTGCCAGCAGTTTATGGGCAGAAAATAACTATGGCTACACCTTC.

J is TRBJ2-7 and V is TRBV10-1, with D possibly matching TRBD1 (6 bases). From germline, CDR1 is WNHNN and CDR2 SYGVQD (reference sequence). Trimming removed 6 bases from V and 2 bases from J, with 11 bases in between. This CDR3 is built from 13 residues. The CDR3 DNA reads TGCGCCAGCAGCACGGACAGAGCCTACGAGCAGTACTTC. Translation: CASSTDRAYEQYF.

The chain joins TRBV30 to TRBJ1-6; D perhaps matches TRBD1 (5 bases). CDR1 is GTSNPN and CDR2 is SVGIG in the germline V gene (reference sequence). Trimming removed 2 bases at V and 8 bases at J, with 13 bases between. The CDR3 is made up of 14 amino acids. The DNA of the CDR3 is TGTGCCTGGAGTATGCAGGGTTTTTATTCACCCCTCCACTTT. This translates into CAWSMQGFYSPLHF.

The chain employs TRBV6-5 and TRBJ2-1; the D is unclear. This CDR3 contains 16 residues. Trimming took off 2 bases at V and 1 base at J, with 12 bases between the two ends. From germline, CDR1 is MNHEY and CDR2 SVGAGI. CDR3 coding DNA: TGTGCCAGCAGTTACGGTGAGAGACGGTCCTACAATGAGCAGTTCTTC. Translating it yields CASSYGERRSYNEQFF.

As DNA, the CDR3 is TGCGCCAGCAGCTCACAGGGAGGACGCCTTGAGGAGCAGTACTTC. Its translation: CASSSQGGRLEEQYF. This sequence joins TRBV5-1 and TRBJ2-7, with D perhaps matching TRBD1 or TRBD2 (6 bases each). This CDR3 comprises 15 residues. The germline V gene encodes CDR1 SGHRS and CDR2 YFSETQ. Trimming left V 3 bases short and J 7 bases short, with 20 bases between.

This chain links TRBV4-1 with TRBJ1-1; D is ambiguous. Per germline, CDR1 MGHRA and CDR2 YSYEKL. V was clipped by 4 bases and J by 0 bases, with 15 bases between them. The CDR3 contains 16 residues. The CDR3 DNA reads TGCGCCAGCAGCCCTCATCTGACATTCATGAACACTGAAGCTTTCTTT. Protein product: CASSPHLTFMNTEAFF.

On this clone: The same CDR3 also results from other DNA sequences found in this sample. The chain combines TRBV5-4 with TRBJ2-5; D could derive from TRBD1 or TRBD2 (6 bases each). This CDR3 is built from 13 residues. The V and J ends lost 3 bases and 5 bases respectively, with 11 bases between them. The germline gives CDR1 SGHNT, CDR2 YYREEE (reference sequence). This CDR3 is CASSSQGRETQYF. The DNA for the CDR3 is TGTGCCAGCAGCTCCCAGGGGAGGGAGACCCAGTACTTC.

This clone has just one count. J is TRBJ1-4 and V is TRBV7-6; no clear D gene. Germline V CDR1 and CDR2: SGHVS, FNYEAQ. V was pared by 5 bases and J by 10 bases, with 8 bases between. The CDR3 has 11 amino acids. The DNA of the CDR3 is TGTGCCAGCAGCGGGAAGGGAAAACTGTTTTTT. This encodes CASSGKGKLFF.

V usage is TRBV7-9 and J usage is TRBJ2-5; 7 bases align to TRBD1. The J call may be wrong; the DNA end is better matched by TRBJ2-7. Germline V gene data show CDR1 as SEHNR and CDR2 as FQNEAQ (reference sequence). The CDR3 sequence is 14 residues long. The CDR3 coding sequence is TGTGCCAGCAGCTTACACAGGGGCACCTACGAGCAGTACTTC. It encodes CASSLHRGTYEQYF.

In its sample, this clone was seen once. The chain has TRBV4-3 and TRBJ2-7; tentatively, D is TRBD2 (5 bases). There are 13 residues in the CDR3. The V and J ends lost 9 bases and 2 bases respectively, with 14 bases between them. Germline V CDR1 and CDR2: LGHNA, YSLEER. CDR3 amino acids: CARRESSPYEQYF. The CDR3 DNA reads TGCGCCAGGAGGGAATCGTCACCCTACGAGCAGTACTTC.

The chain is built from TRBV5-1 and TRBJ2-5, with D unresolved. CDR3 length: 13 amino acids. V lost 4 bases and J lost 5, with 12 bases in between. CDR1 is SGHRS, CDR2 YFSETQ, per germline. In DNA, the CDR3 is TGCGCCAGCAGCGAGGTTGGATCGGAGACCCAGTACTTC. Its translation: CASSEVGSETQYF.

The chain combines TRBV30 with TRBJ2-3; 8 positions agree with TRBD2. The CDR3 runs to 15 residues. Looked up from germline, CDR1 is GTSNPN and CDR2 is SVGIG (reference sequence). V lost 1 base, J lost 2 bases, and 5 bases stayed unmatched. CDR3 residues: CAWSAGAGVTDTQYF. The CDR3 nucleotides read TGTGCCTGGAGTGCTGGAGCGGGGGTCACAGATACGCAGTATTTT.

This clone was detected only once. This chain connects TRBV7-3 to TRBJ2-3; TRBD1 matches 8 bases. V was clipped by 8 bases and J by 2 bases; unmatched bases: 12. Looked up from germline, CDR1 is SGHTA and CDR2 is FQGTGA. This CDR3 contains 16 residues. In nucleotides, the CDR3 is TGTGCCAGCTCTTCGGCAGGGGGCAAATCCACAGATACGCAGTATTTT. The encoded protein is CASSSAGGKSTDTQYF.

The rearrangement joins TRBV2 to TRBJ2-1; 10 bases agree with TRBD2. V shed 7 bases and J 9 bases; nucleotides not matched to a gene: 6. The CDR3 is 13 amino acids. Germline loops: CDR1 SNHLY, CDR2 FYNNEI. DNA for the CDR3: TGTGCCAGCACCCTAGCGGGAGTACGTGAGCAGTTCTTC. This codes for CASTLAGVREQFF.

The rearrangement joins TRBV5-5 to TRBJ1-2; D gene ambiguous. Looked up from germline, CDR1 is SGHKS and CDR2 is YYEKEE (reference sequence). V lost 4 bases, J lost 4 bases, and 17 bases lay in between. The CDR3 covers 15 residues. The CDR3 is CASSVASTRSYGYTF. CDR3 coding DNA: TGTGCCAGCAGCGTAGCAAGTACCCGGTCCTATGGCTACACCTTC.